Presented here are 28 T cell receptor beta chains from one specimen sequenced in a study of T cells after yellow fever vaccination. MiXCR, applied by TCRdb to the 5' RACE reads, yields one record per CDR3 protein. The repertoire consists of 400,000 to 450,000 distinct CDR3 sequences, with approximately 19% occurring once and the leading ten covering about a sixth. Sample: PBMCs, taken before the yellow fever booster vaccination. The source is a young man who received the YFV17D yellow fever vaccine.

This chain connects TRBV10-1 to TRBJ2-2; 7 bases are shared with TRBD1. CDR1 is WNHNN, CDR2 SYGVQD, per germline (reference sequence). Losses at the gene ends were 5 bases for V and 4 bases for J; bases not matched to a gene: 7. The CDR3 has 15 residues. This CDR3 is CASSTTQGSTGELFF. The CDR3 coding sequence is TGCGCCAGCAGTACCACACAGGGGAGCACCGGGGAGCTGTTTTTT.

The table lists this clonotype with a few counts. V and J are TRBV6-2 or TRBV6-3 and TRBJ1-1; TRBD1 is a possible D gene (6 bases). Germline V gene lookup returns CDR1 MNHEY and CDR2 SVGEGT. V dropped 1 base and J dropped 3 bases, with 12 bases sitting between them. The CDR3 consists of 15 residues. CDR3: CASSYWGATDTEAFF. The DNA for the CDR3 is TGTGCCAGCAGTTACTGGGGGGCTACGGACACTGAAGCTTTCTTT.

The chain uses TRBV18 and TRBJ2-6, with D tentatively TRBD1 (6 bases). The CDR3 totals 17 residues. Germline loops: CDR1 KGHSH, CDR2 LQKENI. The V gene lost 3 bases and the J gene lost 1 base, with 13 bases spanning the gap. CDR3 coding DNA: TGTGCCAGCTCACCGGAGCAGGGGCGATCTGGGGCCAACGTCCTGACTTTC. Protein product: CASSPEQGRSGANVLTF.

This sequence joins TRBV20-1 and TRBJ2-7, with TRBD1 matching over 9 bases. The CDR3 runs to 15 residues. The junction had 9 bases not matched to a gene; V was cut back by 3 bases and J by 3 bases. CDR1 and CDR2 (germline): DFQATT, SNEGSKA (reference sequence). The CDR3: CSASRLGGQGYEQYV. CDR3 nucleotides: TGCAGTGCTAGCCGCTTGGGGGGACAGGGCTACGAGCAGTACGTC.

The V call is TRBV29-1, the J call TRBJ1-1; D remains ambiguous. Trimming left V 8 bases short and J 4 bases short, with 14 bases between. The CDR3 is made up of 12 amino acids. Germline-derived CDR1 and CDR2 are SQVTM and ANQGSEA. The CDR3 reads CSRPKAPTEAFF. The CDR3 DNA reads as TGCAGCCGCCCGAAGGCCCCCACTGAAGCTTTCTTT. Drawing the rest from reference TRBV29-1 and TRBJ1-1, the complete variable domain is SAVISQKPSRDICQRGTSLTIQCQVDSQVTMMFWYRQQPGQSLTLIATANQGSEATYESGFVIDKFPISRPNLTFSTLTVSNMSPEDSSIYLCSRPKAPTEAFFGQGTRLTVV.

The chain employs TRBV5-6 and TRBJ2-7; D possibly corresponds to TRBD2 (5 bases). V was cut by 0 bases and J by 3 bases, with 19 bases left in between. The CDR3 sequence is 17 residues long. Germline CDR1 reads SGHDT; CDR2 reads YYEEEE. The CDR3 protein is CASSLDREGDHRYEQYF. Here the CDR3 DNA reads TGTGCCAGCAGCTTGGACAGAGAGGGAGACCACCGCTACGAGCAGTACTTC. Full variable domain (outside the CDR3, taken from reference TRBV5-6 and TRBJ2-7): DAGVTQSPTHLIKTRGQQVTLRCSPKSGHDTVSWYQQALGQGPQFIFQYYEEEERQRGNFPDRFSGHQFPNYSSELNVNALLLGDSALYLCASSLDREGDHRYEQYFGPGTRLTVT.

The chain is built from TRBV6-6 and TRBJ1-2, with TRBD1 as a possible D gene (5 bases). Germline CDR1 and CDR2: MNHNY and SVGAGI (reference sequence). The CDR3 contains 14 residues. The V end was cut by 6 bases, the J end by 6 bases, with 17 bases between. The CDR3, as DNA: TGTGCCAGCAGACCCGACGGGGGGGGAGATGGCTACACCTTC. Translation gives CASRPDGGGDGYTF.

This clonotype was detected many times. The chain employs TRBV5-6 and TRBJ1-2; D unresolved. The CDR3 contains 12 residues. Germline assignment: CDR1 SGHDT and CDR2 YYEEEE. Trimming removed 1 base from V and 7 bases from J, with 8 bases in between. DNA of the CDR3: TGTGCCAGCAGCTTGTGGGAAAGTGGCTACACCTTC. This sequence encodes CASSLWESGYTF.

The chain uses TRBV5-1 and TRBJ2-3; TRBD2 might be the D (5 bases). Germline lookup yields CDR1 SGHRS and CDR2 YFSETQ. Deletions cut 5 bases from V and 1 base from J, with 11 bases between. This CDR3 is built from 14 residues. The CDR3 protein is CASRDLAGTDTQYF. The CDR3 DNA is TGCGCCAGCAGAGACCTAGCTGGCACAGATACGCAGTATTTT.

The V and J genes are TRBV5-1 and TRBJ2-7; weak D call: TRBD2 (6 bases). Germline CDR1 is SGHRS and CDR2 is YFSETQ. The V gene lost 4 bases and the J gene lost 1 base, with 15 bases spanning the gap. This CDR3 is 15 amino acids long. The CDR3 nucleotides read TGCGCCAGCAGCCTTAACCCTCGGGGGTCCTACGAGCAGTACTTC. Encoded protein: CASSLNPRGSYEQYF.

There are many counts of this clonotype. CDR3 bases: TGTGCCAGCATCATGAGTCCGAGAGAGACCCAGTACTTC. Translated: CASIMSPRETQYF. The chain recombines TRBV5-5 with TRBJ2-5; D gene uncertain. Per germline, CDR1 SGHKS and CDR2 YYEKEE (reference sequence). Trimming removed 6 bases from V and 4 bases from J, with 13 bases in between. The CDR3 consists of 13 residues.

The chain combines TRBV20-1 with TRBJ2-1; weak D call: TRBD2 (5 bases). V was cut by 5 bases and J by 6 bases, with 14 bases left in between. The CDR3 runs to 13 residues. Germline V gene sequence: CDR1 DFQATT, CDR2 SNEGSKA (reference sequence). CDR3 nucleotides: TGCAGTGCTCCTGTCCTAGCCGTCAATGAGCAGTTCTTC. It is translated as CSAPVLAVNEQFF.

This chain connects TRBV7-9 to TRBJ2-1, with 10 bases lining up with TRBD1. Trimming removed 5 bases from V and 5 bases from J; junction bases left unmatched: 18. Germline V gives CDR1 SEHNR, CDR2 FQNEAQ (reference sequence). The length of the CDR3 is 19 residues. CDR3 amino acids: CASSPQHPGGQGFDNEQFF. CDR3 sequence (DNA): TGTGCCAGCAGCCCGCAGCATCCGGGGGGACAGGGGTTCGACAATGAGCAGTTCTTC.

This sequence joins TRBV11-2 and TRBJ2-5; TRBD2 aligns across 7 bases. V lost 1 base and J lost 7; bases outside the gene matches: 9. CDR1 is SGHAT, CDR2 FQNNGV, per germline. CDR3 length: 15 amino acids. The CDR3 DNA is TGTGCCAGCAGCTTAGCCCTGTCGGGGGGAGGGACCCAGTACTTC. This encodes CASSLALSGGGTQYF. The variable domain in full, completed from reference TRBV11-2 and TRBJ2-5, reads EAGVAQSPRYKIIEKRQSVAFWCNPISGHATLYWYQQILGQGPKLLIQFQNNGVVDDSQLPKDRFSAERLKGVDSTLKIQPAKLEDSAVYLCASSLALSGGGTQYFGPGTRLLVL.

This clonotype was found a few times. The rearrangement joins TRBV20-1 to TRBJ1-3; tentatively, D is TRBD1 (5 bases). The germline V gene has CDR1 DFQATT and CDR2 SNEGSKA (reference sequence). This CDR3 is 14 amino acids long. Trimming removed 5 bases from V and 0 bases from J, with 11 bases in between. The CDR3 sequence: CSAFDGASGNTIYF. As DNA, the CDR3 is TGCAGTGCTTTCGACGGGGCCTCTGGAAACACCATATATTTT.

This clonotype was counted between two and nine times. V usage is TRBV5-1 and J usage is TRBJ1-1; tentatively, D is TRBD1 (5 bases). Trimming stripped 4 bases from V and 6 bases from J, with 19 bases between. This CDR3 spans 15 amino acids. The germline V gene has CDR1 SGHRS and CDR2 YFSETQ. The CDR3 bases are TGCGCCAGCAGCGTGTCCTGGACAACGGGGTCTGAAGCTTTCTTT. It encodes CASSVSWTTGSEAFF.

V is TRBV29-1 and J is TRBJ2-5; 9 positions match TRBD2. V gave up 2 bases and J gave up 4 bases; unmatched junction bases: 8. This CDR3 comprises 15 residues. Per germline, CDR1 SQVTM and CDR2 ANQGSEA. The CDR3 loop is CSVERASGARETQYF. The DNA for the CDR3 is TGCAGCGTTGAAAGGGCTAGCGGGGCCCGAGAGACCCAGTACTTC.

This clonotype was detected a few times. The chain combines TRBV7-9 with TRBJ2-3; 8 positions agree with TRBD2. The junction had 9 bases not matched to a gene; V was cut back by 5 bases and J by 2 bases. The CDR3 has 16 residues. CDR1 and CDR2 from the germline V gene are SEHNR and FQNEAQ (reference sequence). This chain's CDR3 is CASSPRRGADTDTQYF. CDR3 DNA: TGTGCCAGCAGCCCGAGGCGGGGGGCAGACACAGATACGCAGTATTTT.

DNA of the CDR3: TGCAGTGCCCCACAGGCGTGGAACACTGAAGCTTTCTTT. Translating gives CSAPQAWNTEAFF. The gene calls are TRBV20-1 and TRBJ1-1, with D perhaps matching TRBD1 (5 bases). Trimming removed 6 bases at V and 1 base at J, with 12 bases between. The CDR3 has 13 residues. Germline V lookup: CDR1 DFQATT, CDR2 SNEGSKA (reference sequence).

In this sample, this clonotype turned up a few times. Germline is not matched at one junction end, which may reflect a read error. The chain has TRBV5-6 and TRBJ2-1, with a tentative D call TRBD2 (6 bases). The CDR3 loop spans 15 amino acids. Germline V CDR1 and CDR2: SGHDT, YYEEEE. CDR3 sequence: CASSQGPRDHNEQFF. The CDR3 nucleotides are TGCGCCAGCAGCCAGGGTCCGCGGGACCACAATGAGCAGTTCTTC.

V and J are TRBV12-3 or TRBV12-4 and TRBJ1-6; D perhaps matches TRBD1 (5 bases). V lost 5 bases to trimming and J lost 7 bases, with 15 bases between them. The CDR3 is 15 residues long. As DNA, the CDR3 is TGTGCCAGCAGTGCCCATCAGGGAGACAATTCACCCCTCCACTTT. This translates into CASSAHQGDNSPLHF.

The chain carries TRBV29-1 and TRBJ2-1; D gene unclear. Trimming took 6 bases from V and 7 from J, leaving 10 bases between them. The CDR3 is 11 amino acids. Germline loops: CDR1 SQVTM, CDR2 ANQGSEA. This CDR3 reads CSVRRRNEQFF. As DNA, the CDR3 is TGCAGCGTGCGGAGAAGGAATGAGCAGTTCTTC.

This clonotype was found a few times. The chain combines TRBV4-3 with TRBJ2-2; 10 nucleotides align to TRBD1. The CDR3 extends over 17 amino acids. V lost 0 bases and J lost 9; bases outside the gene matches: 10. The germline V gene has CDR1 LGHNA and CDR2 YSLEER. In DNA, the CDR3 is TGCGCCAGCAGCCAAGACCGGGACAGGGGATATAGCTGGGAGCTGTTTTTT. Translated, it gives CASSQDRDRGYSWELFF.

This clonotype was detected a few times. This chain joins TRBV27 and TRBJ2-3, with D possibly TRBD2 on 6 matching bases. Germline V CDR1 and CDR2: MNHEY, SMNVEV (reference sequence). V lost 2 bases to trimming and J lost 2 bases, with 11 bases between them. The CDR3 loop spans 15 amino acids. The CDR3 DNA follows: TGTGCCAGCAGTTTAACTGGGACTGACACAGATACGCAGTATTTT. Translation: CASSLTGTDTDTQYF.

This clonotype was observed a few times. This chain links TRBV20-1 with TRBJ1-1; TRBD1 aligns across 9 bases. The germline V gene has CDR1 DFQATT and CDR2 SNEGSKA (reference sequence). J gave up 0 bases and V 3 bases, and 11 bases lay outside the gene matches. The CDR3 runs to 17 residues. In DNA form, the CDR3 reads TGCAGTGCTAGGGGGACAGGGAGTTTTCGCCTGAACACTGAAGCTTTCTTT. It codes for CSARGTGSFRLNTEAFF.

In this sample, this clonotype turned up a few times. The chain combines TRBV15 with TRBJ2-1, with D possibly called TRBD1 or TRBD2 (5 bases each). Germline-derived CDR1 and CDR2 are LNHNV and YYDKDF (reference sequence). Trimming stripped 3 bases from V and 11 bases from J, with 11 bases between. CDR3 length: 12 residues. The CDR3 bases are TGTGCCACCAGCAGCCGACCGGGACAGCAGTTCTTC. It yields the protein CATSSRPGQQFF. Drawing the rest from reference TRBV15 and TRBJ2-1, the complete variable domain is DAMVIQNPRYQVTQFGKPVTLSCSQTLNHNVMYWYQQKSSQAPKLLFHYYDKDFNNEADTPDNFQSRRPNTSFCFLDIRSPGLGDTAMYLCATSSRPGQQFFGPGTRLTVL.

The chain employs TRBV12-3 or TRBV12-4 and TRBJ2-4, with 8 positions matching TRBD1. Unmatched junction bases numbered 5, after V lost 8 bases and J lost 2 bases. The CDR3 spans 14 residues. The CDR3 loop reads CASGGQVSKNIQYF. CDR3 bases: TGTGCCAGCGGGGGACAGGTGTCCAAAAACATTCAGTACTTC.

The chain joins TRBV5-6 to TRBJ2-5; tentative D call: TRBD1 (5 bases). Trimming removed 3 bases from V and 2 bases from J, with 8 bases in between. The CDR3 consists of 13 residues. CDR1 is SGHDT, CDR2 YYEEEE, per germline. The CDR3 region has the DNA TGTGCCAGCAGCTGGACAAATCAAGAGACCCAGTACTTC. The encoded protein is CASSWTNQETQYF.